The source of this T cell receptor (beta chain) is a study of blood T cells in healthy people across ages. Primers used in a second PCR of roughly 6 to 11 cycles were a sample-barcoded 5' primer and a J-beta primer mix. TCRdb called the 5' RACE reads again in MiXCR, with one record for every CDR3 protein. The table shows roughly 1.9 million distinct CDR3 sequences, with about 39% occurring only once. The ends lost 7 bases at V and 3 bases at J; junction bases unmatched: 6. Germline V gene data show CDR1 as SGHAT and CDR2 as FQNNGV. This CDR3 is built from 15 residues. The V and J genes are TRBV11-2 and TRBJ2-7; 13 positions agree with TRBD2. This TCR was sampled from a human donor in good health. Sequenced input: blood. DNA for the CDR3: TGTGCCAGCACCCCCCGGACTAGCGGGGGCTACGAGCAGTACTTC. Translating gives CASTPRTSGGYEQYF.